This entry is about one TCR beta chain. Which antigen it targets is not known. Base quality data are lacking; no much larger clone is found one base away. Library preparation used the immunoSEQ multiplex PCR assay. DNA from the cultured and isolated CD4+ T cells underwent TCR beta CDR3 sequencing. On the study's bioinformatics: Non-productive TCR sequences were removed, reads were trimmed to the CDR3 region, and CDR3s of at least 7 amino acids were retained. Antigen-specific clonotypes were identified using the MANAFEST web app by comparison of expansion in peptide wells against reference cultures. To be called positive, a clone needed expansion at FDR<0.05 compared with the reference and with all other wells, an odds ratio greater than 5, and a frequency greater than 0.1% in two replicate wells. Clonotypes significantly expanded in SARS-CoV-2 spike wells and in at least one common cold coronavirus spike condition were defined as cross-reactive. Levenshtein distance calculated with the stringdist R package was used to assess CDR3 similarity, and unrooted trees were constructed with ape in R 3.6.1. What TCRdb holds here is the immuneACCESS table cut down to in-frame rearrangements. Part of the clones is not present; checked against another copy, under half of the missing clones reflect an unresolved V gene, and the others are unexplained. That table furnishes V, J and clone size, whereas the DNA furnished D and trimming. The sample records 40,000 or so clones, roughly 65% of which are singletons. The leading ten clones occupy roughly 30% of the sample.

In the ViraFEST assay, PBMC were stimulated with viral peptide pools, and antigen-specific CD4+ T cell clonotypes were then identified by expansion using TCR sequencing. After less than eleven days of culture, CD4+ T cells were isolated with the EasySep CD4+ T cell isolation kit. PCR-confirmed SARS-CoV-2 infection had occurred in convalescent patients between March and December 2020, before the Alpha, Beta and Delta variants emerged in the United States. Each well held around 1.9 million PBMC cultured in IMDM containing approximately 5% human AB serum, around 10 IU/ml IL-2 and gentamicin, along with approximately 10 ug/ml peptides. On days 3 and 7, half of the culture medium was replaced with fresh IL-2-containing medium. Unless otherwise noted, each peptide stimulation condition was cultured in triplicate wells. Using Ficoll-Paque Plus gradient centrifugation, PBMC were separated from whole blood and then either used fresh or cryopreserved at -140C. The QIAamp micro DNA kit was used to extract genomic DNA from the cultured CD4+ T cells.

The germline V gene provides CDR1 SGHRS and CDR2 YFSETQ. Compared with germline, V lacks 5 bases and J lacks 2 bases; bases without a gene match: 2. Inclusive of the bounding cysteine and phenylalanine, the CDR3 is 14 residues long. The kept DNA is CDR3 alone, 42 bases in frame from the first base. This specimen belongs to a study of vaccination effects on CD4 cells after COVID-19 (dated by TCRdb to between 2020 and 2023). In terms of the full investigation: Each participant received two doses of an mRNA SARS-CoV-2 vaccine, either BNT162b2 or mRNA-1273. In a couple of convalescent patients, pre-vaccine samples were collected 16 days and one week ahead of the first dose, 142 and 148 days after COVID-19 diagnosis. The study compared SARS-CoV-2 spike-specific CD4+ TCR repertoires before and after mRNA vaccination in COVID-19 convalescent patients and infection-naive vaccine recipients. The full study included approximately nine COVID-19 convalescent patients and a handful of SARS-CoV-2-naive healthy vaccine recipients. Cultures from other donors in the study were sequenced using the Oncomine TCR Beta short-read assay on an Illumina iSeq 100. What the study reported, not specific to this receptor: Marked clonal contraction was observed in both infection-induced and vaccine-induced clones at late post-vaccination timepoints, consistent with waning T cell responses. In convalescent patients, the post-vaccine spike-reactive repertoire consisted mainly of new vaccine-induced clones, largely distinct from infection-induced clones. Limitations of the study were the small number of convalescent patients and the absence of early post-infection timepoints.

The TCR comes from a human donor who had a prior SARS-CoV-2 infection. The chain was built from TRBV5-1 and TRBJ2-1, with 9 middle bases fitting TRBD2. Here the sequenced sample was CD4+ T cells from PBMCs cultured with a peptide pool, taken before COVID-19 vaccination. CDR3 reads: CASSVAGAYNEQFF. The sequenced DNA is TGCGCCAGCAGTGTAGCGGGGGCCTACAATGAGCAGTTCTTC.